Listed below are T cell receptor beta chains from one sample, sequenced in a study of cytomegalovirus exposure and HLA in healthy donors. Generated by immunoSEQ multiplex PCR, the TCRdb table keeps only in-frame clones and is missing some. The sample holds around 91,000 clones; roughly 67% are singletons and the top ten take about 2.5%. Input material: PBMCs. These receptors were obtained from a human donor in good health. Each CDR3 is given with its conserved first and last residue. The D gene is left open where the match is weak. The size of a clone is reported for some rows only, either as once, few or many, or as a class for expanded clones.

J gene	D gene	clone size	V gene	CDR3 protein	CDR3 DNA
TRBJ2-5	TRBD2	NA	TRBV18	CASSRLGTSGNKETQYF	TGTGCCAGCTCGCGACTCGGGACTAGCGGTAACAAAGAGACCCAGTACTTC
TRBJ1-1	NA	few	TRBV9	CASSVGQGKNTEAFF	TGTGCCAGCAGCGTAGGTCAGGGAAAGAACACTGAAGCTTTCTTT
TRBJ2-1	NA	once	TRBV5-1	CASSPREYNEQFF	TGCGCCAGCAGCCCCCGGGAGTACAATGAGCAGTTCTTC
TRBJ2-1	TRBD1	NA	TRBV19	CASSIPGTGRNEQFF	TGTGCCAGTAGTATACCCGGGACAGGGAGGAATGAGCAGTTCTTC
TRBJ2-3	TRBD2	NA	TRBV5-4	CASSPLAGGRTDTQYF	TGTGCCAGCAGCCCGTTAGCGGGGGGACGCACAGATACGCAGTATTTT
TRBJ1-1	NA	few	TRBV9	CASSVAPATGGQTEAFF	TGTGCCAGCAGCGTAGCTCCAGCAACGGGAGGCCAGACTGAAGCTTTCTTT
TRBJ1-3	NA	NA	TRBV4-1	CASSHLPQGSSGNTIYF	TGCGCCAGCAGCCACCTACCTCAGGGCAGCTCTGGAAACACCATATATTTT
TRBJ2-7	NA	NA	TRBV7-8	CASSFSSSYEQYF	TGTGCCAGCAGCTTCTCCAGCTCCTACGAGCAGTACTTC
TRBJ2-5	TRBD1	NA	TRBV5-4	CASSPTGGKETQYF	TGTGCCAGCAGCCCGACAGGGGGCAAAGAGACCCAGTACTTC
TRBJ1-2	TRBD1	NA	TRBV9	CASSGQGGTYGYTF	TGTGCCAGCAGCGGACAGGGGGGTACCTATGGCTACACCTTC
TRBJ2-5	NA	NA	TRBV20-1	CSERSGETQYF	TGCAGTGAGAGGAGTGGGGAGACCCAGTACTTC
TRBJ2-5	TRBD1	NA	TRBV29-1	CSVEFPTGDIETQYF	TGCAGCGTTGAATTTCCGACAGGGGATATAGAGACCCAGTACTTC
TRBJ2-3	NA	few	TRBV7-2	CASSLALTTDTQYF	TGTGCCAGCAGCTTAGCTCTAACCACAGATACGCAGTATTTT
TRBJ1-6	NA	few	TRBV7-9	CASSFMTVNSPLHF	TGTGCCAGCAGCTTTATGACAGTAAATTCACCCCTCCACTTT
TRBJ1-3	NA	NA	TRBV7-7	CASSRTPHVGGPGNTIYF	TGTGCCAGCAGCCGCACGCCCCATGTCGGGGGGCCCGGAAACACCATATATTTT
TRBJ2-7	TRBD1	NA	TRBV6-5	CASRSGTGGSEQYF	TGTGCCAGCAGATCCGGGACAGGGGGGAGCGAGCAGTACTTC
TRBJ1-5	NA	NA	TRBV5-6	CASSTNGGLSNQPQHF	TGTGCCAGCAGTACCAACGGAGGCCTAAGCAATCAGCCCCAGCATTTT
TRBJ1-5	TRBD1	NA	TRBV18	CASSPGQGSQPQHF	TGTGCCAGCTCACCAGGACAGGGGAGTCAGCCCCAGCATTTT
TRBJ2-1	TRBD2	NA	TRBV14	CASSQGGLAGISEQFF	TGTGCCAGCAGCCAAGGGGGACTAGCGGGGATCAGTGAGCAGTTCTTC
TRBJ2-5	TRBD2	NA	TRBV19	CASSISLGLAAQETQYF	TGTGCCAGTAGTATTTCCTTAGGACTAGCGGCCCAAGAGACCCAGTACTTC
TRBJ1-5	NA	NA	TRBV6-5	CASSYSRVGQPQHF	TGTGCCAGCAGTTACTCGAGGGTAGGGCAGCCCCAGCATTTT
TRBJ2-1	NA	NA	TRBV10-3	CAISDGGSSYNEQFF	TGTGCCATCAGTGATGGGGGGAGCTCCTACAATGAGCAGTTCTTC
TRBJ2-2	TRBD1	NA	TRBV6-5	CASRDRGSTGELFF	TGTGCCAGCAGAGACAGGGGATCCACCGGGGAGCTGTTTTTT
TRBJ1-6	NA	NA	TRBV7-6	CASSEAGTNNSPLHF	TGTGCCAGCAGCGAGGCCGGGACAAATAATTCACCCCTCCACTTT